This record looks at one TCR beta chain sequence and its context. Its specificity is not known. This sample is drawn from a study of sequential checkpoint blockade in melanoma. Study context: TCRbeta immunosequencing was performed on DNA from roughly 99 pretreatment melanoma tumor samples. The study's findings and limits: PD-L1 staining and CD8+ counts, not mutational load, tracked tumor T-cell clonality. Pretreatment TIL clonality tracked with response in the nivolumab-first arm.

This CDR3 contains 16 residues. With 5 bases clipped from V and 1 base from J, the junction kept 5 bases outside the gene matches. Stated treatment: randomized to nivolumab then ipilimumab (arm A) or the reverse (arm B). Sequencing was performed with immunoSEQ multiplex PCR; in TCRdb, only in-frame clones are kept and a portion is missing. The table includes 35,000 to 40,000 clones, around 32% detected once. The chain links TRBV6-7 to TRBJ2-3; 11 bases are a match to TRBD2. TRBV6-7 is placed among ORFs of uncertain function. This receptor was taken from a human donor with melanoma. Sequenced material: tumor tissue (inferred from file names), taken from a patient given nivolumab and ipilimumab in sequence. CDR3 nucleotide sequence: TGTGCCAGCAGTGAACAGGGACTAGCGGGCACAGATACGCAGTATTTT. Its translation: CASSEQGLAGTDTQYF.